This entry describes one T cell receptor beta chain. Its antigen is unknown. The PCR employed 60 Vbeta primers together with 13 Jbeta primers. This table comes from immunoSEQ multiplex PCR, and its TCRdb copy is limited to in-frame clones, with some not included. Of about 130,000 clones listed, approximately 80% are singletons. This CDR3 spans 14 amino acids. V lost 5 bases, J lost 2 bases, and 13 bases lay in between. CDR1 and CDR2 (germline): SGHAT, FQNNGV. This sample is drawn from a study of cytomegalovirus exposure and HLA in healthy donors. The study, taken as a whole, reports: Despite most TCR sequences being rare, some public TCRs occurred in many donors.

The TCR originated in a woman aged 40 to 50 in good health and CMV-seropositive. The sample was PBMCs. The V gene is TRBV11-2, the J gene TRBJ2-7, with no clear D. CDR3 in amino acids: CASSPLSTPYEQYF. The DNA for the CDR3 is TGTGCCAGCAGCCCTCTAAGTACCCCCTACGAGCAGTACTTC.